Listed below are T cell receptor beta chains from one sample, sequenced in a study of blood T cells in healthy people across ages. TCRdb re-called the 5' RACE reads through MiXCR, storing one row per CDR3 protein. The sample consists of about a million distinct CDR3 sequences, roughly 47% of them appearing once. The sequenced sample was blood. The receptors here all came from an older woman in good health. Each CDR3 is given with its conserved first and last residue. The D gene is left open where the match is weak. Clone size, where shown, is once, few, many, or a class for clones that have expanded.

D | J | V | size | DNA | CDR3
- | TRBJ1-5 | TRBV3-1 | few | TGTGCCAGCAGCCAAGGAAGGGCCGATCAGCCCCAGCATTTT | CASSQGRADQPQHF
- | TRBJ2-1 | TRBV7-8 | - | TGTGCCAGCAGCCTCGGGAATCGGGGTGAGCAGTTCTTC | CASSLGNRGEQFF
TRBD1 | TRBJ2-7 | TRBV6-5 | - | TGTGCCAGCAGCTCTCCGGGACAGGGACCCGAGCAGTACTTC | CASSSPGQGPEQYF
TRBD2 | TRBJ2-5 | TRBV3-1 | - | TGTGCCAGCAGCTCCACTAGCGGGGGGCAAAAGACCCAGTACTTC | CASSSTSGGQKTQYF
TRBD2 | TRBJ2-2 | TRBV29-1 | - | TGCAGCGTTGGGAGCGGGGGGAACACCGGGGAGCTGTTTTTT | CSVGSGGNTGELFF
TRBD2 | TRBJ2-3 | TRBV20-1 | - | TGCAGTGCTAGCCCCGGGAGGGCTACAGATACGCAGTATTTT | CSASPGRATDTQYF
TRBD2 | TRBJ2-1 | TRBV20-1 | many | TGCAGTGCTAGAGATAGGACTAGCGGGAGTTGGGAGCAGTTCTTC | CSARDRTSGSWEQFF
TRBD1 | TRBJ1-5 | TRBV7-9 | - | TGTGCCAGCAGCGCACAGGGGGCTAGCAATCAGCCCCAGCATTTT | CASSAQGASNQPQHF
- | TRBJ1-2 | TRBV7-9 | few | TGTGCCAGCAGCTCCTCCCTGGGGGCAGGACCTAACTATGGCTACACCTTC | CASSSSLGAGPNYGYTF
TRBD1 | TRBJ2-5 | TRBV7-2 | - | TGTGCCAGCGGCTTCGGGACAGGGGTACGGAATGAGCAGTACTTC | CASGFGTGVRNEQYF
TRBD2 | TRBJ2-7 | TRBV4-1 | - | TGCGCCAGCAGCCAAGCCCCGGGACTAGCGGACTCCTACGAGCAGTACTTC | CASSQAPGLADSYEQYF
TRBD2 | TRBJ2-7 | TRBV20-1 | - | TGCAGTGCCGTCCGCGGGAGCAAAGGCTACGAGCAGTACTTC | CSAVRGSKGYEQYF
TRBD1 | TRBJ1-6 | TRBV30 | - | TGTGCCTGGAGTGTAAAAGGGGGCGCGGATTCACCCCTCCACTTT | CAWSVKGGADSPLHF
- | TRBJ1-2 | TRBV29-1 | - | TGCAGCGTTGAGCGGGGGACAAGCTATGGCTACACCTTC | CSVERGTSYGYTF
- | TRBJ2-5 | TRBV12-3/TRBV12-4 | - | TGTGCCAGCAGAATCAGGACGGATTCGGGGGAGCAGTACTTC | CASRIRTDSGEQYF
TRBD2 | TRBJ2-3 | TRBV12-3/TRBV12-4 | - | TGTGCCAGCAGTTTAGGGGGACTAGCGGGAATCACAGATACGCAGTATTTT | CASSLGGLAGITDTQYF
- | TRBJ2-4 | TRBV20-1 | - | TGCAGTGCTAGAGGGCAGGTAGCCAAAAACATTCAGTACTTC | CSARGQVAKNIQYF
- | TRBJ2-7 | TRBV20-1 | few | TGCAGTGCTAGAGATAGAACAGGGTATCCCTACGAGCAGTACTTC | CSARDRTGYPYEQYF
- | TRBJ2-1 | TRBV28 | - | TGTGCCAGCAGTTTATGGAGCGGAAATTCCTACAATGAGCAGTTCTTC | CASSLWSGNSYNEQFF
- | TRBJ2-1 | TRBV6-1 | - | TGTGCCACCCTAGACCCGGGGCTCGGTAAAAATGAGCAGTTCTTC | CATLDPGLGKNEQFF
- | TRBJ2-3 | TRBV9 | - | TGTGCCAGCAGCGTAGTGGGCAGCACCCTAGATACGCAGTATTTT | CASSVVGSTLDTQYF
- | TRBJ2-2 | TRBV3-1 | - | TGTGCCAGCAGCCACCCCTTCCGGAAGCGAAGCACCGGGGAGCTGTTTTTT | CASSHPFRKRSTGELFF
TRBD2 | TRBJ2-7 | TRBV4-2 | - | TGTGCCAGCAGCCAAGGGAGACTAGCGGGAGGCGCGGACGAGCAGTACTTC | CASSQGRLAGGADEQYF
- | TRBJ2-3 | TRBV11-3 | - | TGTGCCAGCAGCTCCACTAGTAGATACACAGATACGCAGTATTTT | CASSSTSRYTDTQYF
- | TRBJ2-5 | TRBV5-1 | - | TGCGCCAGCAGCTTTGAGGGAGGATACGGAGAGACCCAGTACTTC | CASSFEGGYGETQYF
TRBD1 | TRBJ2-7 | TRBV12-3/TRBV12-4 | once | TGTGCCAGCAGCCCACGTAGTGGGACAGGAGTCTACGAGCAGTACTTC | CASSPRSGTGVYEQYF
TRBD1 | TRBJ2-3 | TRBV7-2 | - | TGTGCCAGCAGCCGAAAGACCGGGACAGGGAAGACAGATACGCAGTATTTT | CASSRKTGTGKTDTQYF
- | TRBJ1-2 | TRBV20-1 | few | TGCAGTGGGCAGGCCGGCGGCTATGGCTACACCTTC | CSGQAGGYGYTF
- | TRBJ2-5 | TRBV11-2 | - | TGTGCCAGCAGCTTAGAACGCGGCAAAGAGACCCAGTACTTC | CASSLERGKETQYF
- | TRBJ2-3 | TRBV4-2 | - | TGTGCCAGCAGCCAACACGGGACTACAGATACGCAGTATTTT | CASSQHGTTDTQYF
TRBD1 | TRBJ1-4 | TRBV9 | few | TGTGCCAGCAGCCCCGATAGGGGACAGTGGGGAGAAAAACTGTTTTTT | CASSPDRGQWGEKLFF
- | TRBJ2-1 | TRBV3-1 | - | TGTGCCAGCAGCCAAGAAAGAAGGGCCCACAATGAGCAGTTCTTC | CASSQERRAHNEQFF
TRBD2 | TRBJ2-7 | TRBV7-9 | once | TGTGCCAGCAACTCCATCCCCGGACTAGCGGGAGTTCGCTACGAGCAGTACTTC | CASNSIPGLAGVRYEQYF
- | TRBJ2-5 | TRBV12-3/TRBV12-4 | few | TGTGCCAGCAGTTCTCGGGGGAAGACCCAGTACTTC | CASSSRGKTQYF
TRBD1 | TRBJ2-2 | TRBV28 | - | TGTGCCAGCAGTTTGTTCACAGGGGTGAACACCAGGGAGCTGTTTTTT | CASSLFTGVNTRELFF
TRBD2 | TRBJ2-5 | TRBV6-2/TRBV6-3 | few | TGTGCCAGCAGTCTTCTAGCGGGAGGCGCCGCAGAGACCCAGTACTTC | CASSLLAGGAAETQYF
TRBD1 | TRBJ2-7 | TRBV6-2/TRBV6-3 | - | TGTGCCAGCAGTTACTACAGGGGCTACGAGCAGTACTTC | CASSYYRGYEQYF
- | TRBJ2-2 | TRBV12-3/TRBV12-4 | - | TGTGCCAGCAGTTGGCAACAGGGCGCCGGGGAGCTGTTTTTT | CASSWQQGAGELFF
- | TRBJ2-1 | TRBV6-5 | once | TGTGCCAGCAGTTACCGTCCGGACTCCTACAATGAGCAGTTCTTC | CASSYRPDSYNEQFF
- | TRBJ1-2 | TRBV6-2/TRBV6-3 | - | TGTGCCAGCAGCGATGGCAGGGTGAATGGCCACACCTTC | CASSDGRVNGHTF
- | TRBJ1-6 | TRBV30 | - | TGTGCCTGGAGTGCTTGGGGGAATTCACCCCTCCACTTT | CAWSAWGNSPLHF
- | TRBJ2-7 | TRBV11-2 | - | TGTGCCAGCAGCCCCTATAACTACGAGCAGTACTTC | CASSPYNYEQYF
TRBD1 | TRBJ2-7 | TRBV4-1 | - | TGCGCCAGCAGCCCGTGGACAGGGGGTTCCTACGAGCAGTACTTC | CASSPWTGGSYEQYF
- | TRBJ2-7 | TRBV12-3/TRBV12-4 | - | TGTGCCAGCAGTTTAGCCTCACCGGGACACCACTCCTACGAGCAGTACTTC | CASSLASPGHHSYEQYF
- | TRBJ2-7 | TRBV20-1 | - | TGCAGTGCTAGGCCGGGCAATAGGTACGAGCAGTACTTC | CSARPGNRYEQYF
- | TRBJ1-2 | TRBV7-3 | - | TGTGCCAGCAGCACGGGGGATGGCTACACCTTC | CASSTGDGYTF
- | TRBJ2-5 | TRBV6-6 | - | TGTGCCAGCAGTCACGGACGGTCCCAAGAGACCCAGTACTTC | CASSHGRSQETQYF
- | TRBJ2-6 | TRBV6-1 | - | TGTGCCAGCAAACCGAATGGGGCCAACGTCCTGACTTTC | CASKPNGANVLTF
TRBD2 | TRBJ2-1 | TRBV12-3/TRBV12-4 | few | TGTGCCAGCAGTTTAGGAGCCGGGACTAGCTGGTTCAATGAGCAGTTCTTC | CASSLGAGTSWFNEQFF
TRBD2 | TRBJ2-3 | TRBV28 | once | TGTGCCAACAGTTTATTAGGGACTAGCGGGCCTGGGGATACGCAGTATTTT | CANSLLGTSGPGDTQYF
- | TRBJ1-1 | TRBV29-1 | - | TGCAGCGTAGGAAGACAGCCATACACTGAAGCTTTCTTT | CSVGRQPYTEAFF
- | TRBJ2-7 | TRBV15 | few | TGTGCCACCAGCAGAGATGAGGGTCCCTACGAGCAGTACTTC | CATSRDEGPYEQYF
TRBD1 | TRBJ2-7 | TRBV2 | few | TGTGCCAGCAGTGGATTCGGACAGGGGAAATCGGACGAGCAGTACTTC | CASSGFGQGKSDEQYF
- | TRBJ2-7 | TRBV3-1 | - | TGTGCCAGCAACCAAGTCGCAAGCGGGTACACCTACGAGCAGTACTTC | CASNQVASGYTYEQYF